Ten or more counts support the clone carrying this T cell receptor (beta chain). What it binds is not known. A read error may account for a junction end that differs from germline. This CDR3 comprises 14 residues. The germline gives CDR1 SGHTA, CDR2 FQGNSA. These data originate in a study of beta chain features in type 1 diabetes. Study results and caveats: VDJ junctions in type 1 diabetes patients carried more deletions and fewer insertions. In every one of the four CD4+ subsets, TCRB CDR3s were moderately but significantly shorter in Type 1 diabetes patients.

Expressed TCRB transcripts were sequenced because the entire RNA isolate underwent reverse transcription. Clones were sequenced by immunoSEQ multiplex PCR, and TCRdb holds only the in-frame ones, with some missing. Found here are roughly 150,000 clones, approximately 9% of them singletons; the top ten hold over 0.5%. This TCR derives from a woman aged 18-35 years with type 1 diabetes. The sequencing input was central memory CD4+ T cells from blood. The chain links TRBV7-2 to TRBJ2-5; 7 bases are a match to TRBD2. The chain's CDR3 is CASSLAYGAGNCDF. In nucleotides, the CDR3 is TGTGCCAGCAGCTTAGCCTACGGAGCGGGGAATTGTGACTTC.